This TCR beta chain derives from a study of blood T cells in healthy people across ages. Study-level results: Naive T cell percentage by flow cytometry tracked strongly with beta diversity.

Alongside a J-beta primer mix, a sample-barcoded 5' primer served in a second PCR lasting about 6 to 11 cycles. TCRdb analysed the 5' RACE reads with MiXCR anew, one entry per CDR3 protein. The table lists about 1.8 million distinct CDR3 sequences, around 48% of them singletons. Trimming took off 1 base at V and 0 bases at J, with 12 bases between the two ends. Germline CDR1 is DFQATT and CDR2 is SNEGSKA (reference sequence). The CDR3 contains 15 residues. To note about this clonotype: Antigen: not known.

This clonotype was obtained from a woman aged 40 to 55 in good health. J is TRBJ1-2 and V is TRBV20-1; perhaps TRBD1 as D (5 bases). Sequencing was done on a sample of blood. CDR3 sequence (DNA): TGCAGTGCTAGAGTTATACAGACAGCTAACTATGGCTACACCTTC. Translating it yields CSARVIQTANYGYTF.